The 20 T cell receptor beta chains below all came from one sample that was sequenced in a study of T-cell memory formation after mild COVID-19. TCRdb ran MiXCR on the 5' RACE reads and lists one entry per CDR3 protein. Of 400,000 to 500,000 distinct CDR3 sequences detected, 24% appear once; the ten largest clones hold roughly 8.7%. The sample comprised PBMCs or a T cell subset sorted from them (not recorded which). The receptor source for this set is an adult woman who had mild COVID-19 (a few samples of this study predate the infection). Cell type and time point are not known.

DNA for the CDR3: TGTGCCATCAGTGAGTCTCCTAGCAATCAGCCCCAGCATTTT. This encodes CAISESPSNQPQHF. The chain is built from TRBV10-3 and TRBJ1-5; D uncertain. Trimming shortened V by 0 bases and J by 0 bases, and 3 bases separated the two germline ends. This CDR3 region has 14 residues. Looked up from germline, CDR1 is ENHRY and CDR2 is SYGVKD.

A few counts support this clonotype. The chain is built from TRBV18 and TRBJ1-1; TRBD1 might be the D (6 bases). The CDR3 loop spans 13 amino acids. V was pared by 3 bases and J by 7 bases, with 12 bases between. Germline lookup yields CDR1 KGHSH and CDR2 LQKENI. The DNA of the CDR3 is TGTGCCAGCTCACCCTACAGGGCTTATGAAGCTTTCTTT. Amino acids: CASSPYRAYEAFF.

The V call is TRBV20-1, the J call TRBJ2-1; D is possibly TRBD1 (5 bases). The length of the CDR3 is 16 residues. The germline V gene encodes CDR1 DFQATT and CDR2 SNEGSKA (reference sequence). The ends were cut back, 0 bases at V and 10 bases at J, with 22 bases in the middle. The CDR3 sequence: CSARDLSGQEWYEQFF. For the CDR3, the DNA is TGCAGTGCTAGAGATCTGTCAGGGCAGGAGTGGTACGAGCAGTTCTTC.

This clonotype was detected only a few times. The V gene is TRBV10-3, the J gene TRBJ2-7; 7 bases are a match to TRBD2. The CDR3 is 15 amino acids. Germline loops: CDR1 ENHRY, CDR2 SYGVKD. Trimming took 3 bases from V and 0 from J; bases not matched to a gene: 5. The CDR3: CAISEFKRGSYEQYF. The CDR3 bases are TGTGCCATCAGTGAATTCAAGCGGGGCTCCTACGAGCAGTACTTC.

The rearrangement links TRBV7-2 to TRBJ2-1; unclear D gene. This CDR3 spans 13 amino acids. Germline CDR1 reads SGHTA; CDR2 reads FQGNSA. The V end was cut by 0 bases, the J end by 10 bases, with 10 bases between. CDR3 amino acids: CASSLALETEQFF. The CDR3 DNA sequence: TGTGCCAGCAGCTTAGCGCTAGAGACCGAGCAGTTCTTC.

V and J are TRBV24-1 and TRBJ1-2; D gene unclear. CDR3 length equals 14 residues. Deletions cut 5 bases from V and 2 bases from J, with 11 bases between. CDR1 and CDR2 from the germline V gene are KGHDR and SFDVKD. The CDR3 DNA reads as TGTGCCACCAGTGGTGGAGGGTACAACTATGGCTACACCTTC. This encodes CATSGGGYNYGYTF.

This clonotype was seen a handful of times. The CDR3 spells CASSPVGYTDTQYF. The CDR3 DNA is TGTGCCAGCTCACCCGTGGGCTACACAGATACGCAGTATTTT. The chain links TRBV18 to TRBJ2-3; D remains ambiguous. The V gene's germline CDR1 is KGHSH and CDR2 LQKENI. The CDR3 totals 14 residues. The germline V and J ends were trimmed by 3 bases and 2 bases, with 9 bases remaining between them. The complete variable domain, with remaining parts taken from reference TRBV18 and TRBJ2-3, reads NAGVMQNPRHLVRRRGQEARLRCSPMKGHSHVYWYRQLPEEGLKFMVYLQKENIIDESGMPKERFSAEFPKEGPSILRIQQVVRGDSAAYFCASSPVGYTDTQYFGPGTRLTVL.

The J gene is TRBJ2-7, the V gene TRBV18; D is undetermined. CDR3 length equals 13 residues. The ends were cut back, 2 bases at V and 12 bases at J, with 17 bases in the middle. Germline V gives CDR1 KGHSH, CDR2 LQKENI. The chain's CDR3 is CASSPESTNPRYF. The CDR3 DNA reads TGTGCCAGCTCACCAGAGTCCACGAACCCAAGGTACTTC.

A few counts support this clonotype. The rearrangement uses TRBV7-6 and TRBJ2-1; possibly TRBD1 for D (5 bases). Germline CDR1 and CDR2: SGHVS and FNYEAQ. The CDR3 is made up of 19 amino acids. The V and J ends lost 5 bases and 8 bases respectively, with 31 bases between them. The CDR3 bases are TGTGCCAGCAGCCGCCACGACTTCCAAGGGGTGATAAGTGTCTATGAGCAGTTCTTC. Translated, it gives CASSRHDFQGVISVYEQFF.

The chain recombines TRBV6-2 or TRBV6-3 with TRBJ2-1, with 7 nucleotides matching TRBD2. After removal of 5 bases from V and 5 bases from J, the junction contained 9 bases not matched to a gene. The CDR3 has 15 amino acids. Germline V gene lookup returns CDR1 MNHEY and CDR2 SVGEGT. The CDR3: CASSQSGTGNNEQFF. The CDR3 DNA follows: TGTGCCAGCAGTCAAAGCGGGACGGGTAACAATGAGCAGTTCTTC.

The V and J genes are TRBV6-2 or TRBV6-3 and TRBJ2-2, with 8 nucleotides matching TRBD2. CDR3 length: 22 residues. V lost 2 bases, J lost 4 bases, and 24 bases stayed unmatched. From germline, CDR1 is MNHEY and CDR2 SVGEGT. The CDR3 sequence: CASSYHEGWGGTSGAGTGELFF. CDR3 in DNA: TGTGCCAGCAGTTACCACGAGGGCTGGGGGGGCACTAGCGGAGCAGGCACCGGGGAGCTGTTTTTT.

A few counts support this clonotype. This chain uses TRBV27 with TRBJ1-6, with D possibly matching TRBD1 (6 bases). Germline-derived CDR1 and CDR2 are MNHEY and SMNVEV (reference sequence). Trimming removed 4 bases from V and 0 bases from J, with 16 bases in between. The CDR3 runs 18 residues. In DNA form, the CDR3 reads TGTGCCAGCAGTTACACAGGGACCTCTAGCTCCTATAATTCACCCCTCCACTTT. Translated: CASSYTGTSSSYNSPLHF.

This CDR3 reads CASSFGTGNTGELFF. The CDR3 coding sequence is TGTGCCAGCAGCTTTGGGACGGGTAACACCGGGGAGCTGTTTTTT. The V gene is TRBV11-3, the J gene TRBJ2-2, with D possibly being TRBD1 or TRBD2 (5 bases each). Per the germline V gene, CDR1 is SGHNT and CDR2 is YENEEA. The CDR3 is made up of 15 amino acids. Trimming removed 3 bases at V and 2 bases at J, with 10 bases between.

The chain joins TRBV19 to TRBJ1-1; 7 bases line up with TRBD1. The CDR3 loop spans 16 amino acids. The germline CDR1 and CDR2 sequences are LNHDA and SQIVND (reference sequence). V lost 5 bases to trimming and J lost 5 bases; unmatched junction nucleotides: 14. CDR3 nucleotides: TGTGCCAGTAGTCACGCGGACAGGACTACGTGGACTGAAGCTTTCTTT. Encoded protein: CASSHADRTTWTEAFF.

This clonotype has just a few counts. The chain joins TRBV6-5 to TRBJ2-1; D is perhaps TRBD1 (6 bases). The CDR3 is 15 amino acids. V lost 6 bases to trimming and J lost 1 base, with 13 bases between them. Looked up from germline, CDR1 is MNHEY and CDR2 is SVGAGI. Here the CDR3 reads CASRATGWSYNEQFF. The CDR3, as DNA: TGTGCCAGCAGGGCCACAGGGTGGTCCTACAATGAGCAGTTCTTC.

The chain employs TRBV9 and TRBJ2-2; D is perhaps TRBD2 (5 bases). Trimming removed 3 bases at V and 3 bases at J, with 15 bases between. Germline CDR1 reads SGDLS; CDR2 reads YYNGEE. The CDR3 runs to 16 residues. CDR3 region: CASSGTTRVDTGELFF. CDR3 nucleotide sequence: TGTGCCAGCAGCGGCACAACGAGGGTAGACACCGGGGAGCTGTTTTTT.

This chain links TRBV12-3 or TRBV12-4 with TRBJ2-3, with 8 bases lining up with TRBD2. The junction had 14 bases not matched to a gene; V was cut back by 6 bases and J by 9 bases. The CDR3 is 15 amino acids. CDR3 sequence (DNA): TGTGCCAGCAGCTCCGGGACTAGATCGTCAAGGACGCAGTATTTT. Amino acids: CASSSGTRSSRTQYF.

This chain connects TRBV20-1 to TRBJ2-7, with 14 positions matching TRBD2. Germline V lookup: CDR1 DFQATT, CDR2 SNEGSKA (reference sequence). The CDR3 is 16 residues long. V was clipped by 5 bases and J by 1 base; unmatched bases: 7. The chain's CDR3 is CSAGTSGRGGSYEQYF. The CDR3 coding sequence is TGCAGTGCTGGGACTAGCGGGAGAGGGGGATCCTACGAGCAGTACTTC.

There are many counts of this clonotype. V and J are TRBV20-1 and TRBJ2-7; the match to TRBD2 covers 8 bases. V dropped 3 bases and J dropped 3; count of bases not matched to a gene: 4. The length of the CDR3 is 13 residues. Germline V gene sequence: CDR1 DFQATT, CDR2 SNEGSKA (reference sequence). The CDR3 spells CSARETSDYEQYF. The CDR3, as DNA: TGCAGTGCTAGGGAGACTAGCGACTACGAGCAGTACTTC.

The chain joins TRBV27 to TRBJ1-5; TRBD1 is a possible D gene (5 bases). The germline V gene has CDR1 MNHEY and CDR2 SMNVEV (reference sequence). Trimming removed 2 bases at V and 0 bases at J, with 11 bases between. The CDR3 runs to 16 residues. The CDR3 sequence is CASSLEGRYSNQPQHF. CDR3 nucleotides: TGTGCCAGCAGTTTAGAGGGACGGTATAGCAATCAGCCCCAGCATTTT.